One and the same sample provided the 28 T cell receptor beta chains below, sequenced in a study of regulatory dendritic cells for organ transplantation. Here immunoSEQ multiplex PCR was the method, and the copy in TCRdb shows in-frame clones only, minus some. The sample lists some 10,000 clones; around 66% were seen once. The sequencing sample was made of memory CD8+ T cells from blood. Regarding subset: CD45RO+ memory T cells. Receptors were obtained from a human donor in good health.

This clone was seen only once. This chain connects TRBV5-6 to TRBJ1-2; D possibly corresponds to TRBD1 (6 bases). Looked up from germline, CDR1 is SGHDT and CDR2 is YYEEEE. There are 13 residues in the CDR3. Trimming pared 4 bases from V and 8 bases from J, leaving 15 bases between. In nucleotides, the CDR3 is TGTGCCAGCAGCCGAGAAGACAGGCCCGGCTACACCTTC. This codes for CASSREDRPGYTF.

The V gene is TRBV27, the J gene TRBJ2-3; TRBD2 agrees at 10 bases. The V segment lost 5 bases and the J segment 11 bases; nucleotides outside the gene matches: 13. This CDR3 spans 15 amino acids. Per germline, CDR1 MNHEY and CDR2 SMNVEV (reference sequence). The CDR3 spells CASSAIAGGVRMQYF. The DNA of the CDR3 is TGTGCCAGCAGTGCCATAGCGGGAGGTGTCAGGATGCAGTATTTT.

This clone was found a few times. The chain joins TRBV7-9 to TRBJ1-2, with D possibly being TRBD1 (6 bases). The V end lost 6 bases, the J end lost 4 bases, and 12 bases lay between the germline ends. CDR1 SEHNR and CDR2 FQNEAQ come from the germline V gene (reference sequence). This CDR3 comprises 13 residues. DNA for the CDR3: TGTGCCAGCAGTCCGGGGGCTACCTATGGCTACACCTTC. Protein sequence: CASSPGATYGYTF.

The V gene is TRBV13, the J gene TRBJ2-7; D possibly corresponds to TRBD1 (5 bases). CDR3 size: 14 residues. V lost 5 bases to trimming and J lost 2 bases, with 13 bases between them. The germline V gene has CDR1 PRHDT and CDR2 FYEKMQ (reference sequence). This CDR3 is CASSPVQVPYEQYF. The CDR3 region has the DNA TGTGCCAGCAGCCCCGTACAGGTCCCCTACGAGCAGTACTTC.

Of note for this clone: A read error may account for a junction end that differs from germline. The gene calls are TRBV7-7 and TRBJ2-1, with a weak D call TRBD2 (6 bases). This CDR3 has 15 residues. CDR1 and CDR2 (germline): SSHAT, FNYEAQ (reference sequence). Here the CDR3 DNA reads TGTGCTAGCAGCTTAGGGCTAGCGCATTACAATGAGCAGTTCTTC. The encoded protein is CASSLGLAHYNEQFF.

CDR3 region: CASNLQAGVQPQHF. The CDR3 DNA sequence: TGTGCCAGTAACCTTCAGGCGGGGGTTCAGCCCCAGCATTTT. The V and J genes are TRBV19 and TRBJ1-5; tentatively, D is TRBD1 (5 bases). Trimming removed 7 bases from V and 6 bases from J, with 16 bases in between. There are 14 residues in the CDR3. Germline CDR1 reads LNHDA; CDR2 reads SQIVND (reference sequence).

On this clone itself: The limits of the CDR3 on the DNA are not certain, so only TCRdb's listed CDR3 is given. The genes are TRBV21-1 and TRBJ1-4; TRBD1 was called by the table and not checked on the DNA. TRBV21-1 is annotated as a pseudogene. Including both end residues, the CDR3 is 16 amino acids long. The chain's CDR3 is CASSKETGDLRKNCFF.

The chain is built from TRBV11-2 and TRBJ2-7; D call uncertain. The CDR3 has 15 residues. With 2 bases removed from V and 2 bases from J, the gap between germline ends came to 13 bases. Germline lookup yields CDR1 SGHAT and CDR2 FQNNGV. CDR3 coding DNA: TGTGCCAGCAGCTTATTCGGGTATCGGGCCTACGAGCAGTACTTC. This encodes CASSLFGYRAYEQYF.

The chain couples TRBV9 to TRBJ2-3; the match to TRBD2 covers 7 bases. The CDR3 has 14 residues. Germline values: CDR1 SGDLS, CDR2 YYNGEE. The V segment lost 1 base and the J segment 5 bases; nucleotides outside the gene matches: 4. The chain's CDR3 is CASSVSGKVDTQYF. CDR3 nucleotide sequence: TGTGCCAGCAGCGTAAGCGGGAAGGTAGATACGCAGTATTTT.

This clone was detected once. CDR3: CASSDSPGQGENTQYF. CDR3 bases: TGTGCCAGCAGTGACTCCCCGGGACAGGGGGAGAATACGCAGTATTTT. The chain is built from TRBV6-4 and TRBJ2-3; 11 nucleotides match TRBD1. CDR1 and CDR2 from the germline V gene are MRHNA and SNTAGT. Trimming removed 0 bases from V and 7 bases from J; junction bases left unmatched: 6. The CDR3 runs to 16 residues.

The rearrangement uses TRBV6-5 and TRBJ2-1; a weak D match, TRBD1 (6 bases). CDR1 MNHEY and CDR2 SVGAGI come from the germline V gene. Trimming cost V 5 bases and J 5 bases, with 10 bases left between them. CDR3 length equals 13 residues. CDR3 in amino acids: CASSRTENNEQFF. The CDR3 bases are TGTGCCAGCAGTAGGACAGAAAACAATGAGCAGTTCTTC.

The V gene is TRBV2, the J gene TRBJ1-2; D is undetermined. Per the germline V gene, CDR1 is SNHLY and CDR2 is FYNNEI. The CDR3 spans 14 residues. Deletions cut 5 bases from V and 8 bases from J, with 18 bases between. The CDR3 nucleotides read TGTGCCAGCAGTATTGGGCGTCTACCTGGAGGCTACACCTTC. As protein: CASSIGRLPGGYTF. The whole variable domain, filled in from reference TRBV2 and TRBJ1-2, reads EPEVTQTPSHQVTQMGQEVILRCVPISNHLYFYWYRQILGQKVEFLVSFYNNEISEKSEIFDDQFSVERPDGSNFTLKIRSTKLEDSAMYFCASSIGRLPGGYTFGSGTRLTVV.

This chain joins TRBV10-1 and TRBJ2-1; D is possibly TRBD2 (7 bases). V was shortened by 7 bases and J by 10 bases, with 23 bases between the two germline ends. The CDR3 extends over 15 amino acids. The germline CDR1 and CDR2 sequences are WNHNN and SYGVQD (reference sequence). The CDR3 DNA reads as TGCGCCAGCAACCTGGGAGGGACCAAGCAGGGGGAGCAGTTCTTC. This encodes CASNLGGTKQGEQFF.

The rearrangement uses TRBV5-5 and TRBJ2-3, with a weak D call TRBD2 (6 bases). From germline, CDR1 is SGHKS and CDR2 YYEKEE (reference sequence). V lost 0 bases and J lost 5, with 13 bases in between. This CDR3 comprises 15 residues. The CDR3 here is CASSLARRGKDTQYF. The CDR3 DNA reads TGTGCCAGCAGCTTGGCGCGGCGGGGCAAAGATACGCAGTATTTT.

The chain combines TRBV27 with TRBJ1-1; 7 bases fit TRBD1. CDR3 length: 13 amino acids. V lost 2 bases, J lost 7 bases, and 4 bases stayed unmatched. The germline V gene encodes CDR1 MNHEY and CDR2 SMNVEV (reference sequence). As DNA, the CDR3 is TGTGCCAGCAGTTTACAGGGGGGGCTTGAAGCTTTCTTT. This encodes CASSLQGGLEAFF.

The chain employs TRBV19 and TRBJ2-1; D perhaps matches TRBD1 (5 bases). The CDR3 length is 14 residues. Trimming took off 4 bases at V and 7 bases at J, with 14 bases between the two ends. CDR1 is LNHDA, CDR2 SQIVND, per germline (reference sequence). CDR3 region: CASSSPGRWNEQFF. CDR3 nucleotides: TGTGCCAGTAGTAGCCCAGGGCGGTGGAATGAGCAGTTCTTC.

This clone appeared a few times. The rearrangement joins TRBV7-9 to TRBJ2-1; D gene ambiguous. V was clipped by 4 bases and J by 10 bases, with 14 bases between them. The CDR3 covers 13 residues. Germline V gene data show CDR1 as SEHNR and CDR2 as FQNEAQ (reference sequence). This CDR3 reads CASSSSGEQEQFF. CDR3 nucleotides: TGTGCCAGCAGCTCATCAGGCGAGCAGGAGCAGTTCTTC.

The CDR3 sequence is CASSLEDSPYEQYF. CDR3 in DNA: TGTGCCAGCAGCTTAGAGGACAGTCCCTACGAGCAGTACTTC. V and J are TRBV5-4 and TRBJ2-7; D perhaps matches TRBD1 (6 bases). Trimming stripped 2 bases from V and 2 bases from J, with 11 bases between. The V gene's germline CDR1 is SGHNT and CDR2 YYREEE (reference sequence). This CDR3 is 14 amino acids long.

CDR3 coding DNA: TGTGCCAGCAGAAAGACAGGGGAACAGTACTTC. This gives the protein CASRKTGEQYF. The rearrangement uses TRBV11-2 and TRBJ2-5, with 8 bases identical to TRBD1. Unmatched junction bases numbered 5, after V lost 6 bases and J lost 11 bases. Germline CDR1 reads SGHAT; CDR2 reads FQNNGV. This CDR3 has 11 amino acids.

V is TRBV5-6 and J is TRBJ1-2; 11 bases match TRBD1. Germline trimming cut 4 bases from V and 7 bases from J; bases unmatched to any gene: 12. Germline assignment: CDR1 SGHDT and CDR2 YYEEEE. The CDR3 consists of 16 residues. The CDR3 region is CASSLRDRGKRFGYTF. The CDR3 DNA follows: TGTGCCAGCAGCCTCCGGGACAGGGGGAAAAGGTTTGGCTACACCTTC.

The V and J genes are TRBV7-2 and TRBJ1-4; D is undetermined. In germline, CDR1 is SGHTA, CDR2 FQGNSA. This CDR3 region has 14 residues. Trimming took 1 base from V and 7 from J, leaving 10 bases between them. The CDR3 protein is CASSLVGMREKLFF. The CDR3, as DNA: TGTGCCAGCAGCTTAGTAGGAATGCGTGAAAAACTGTTTTTT.

This chain links TRBV4-2 with TRBJ2-7, with D maybe TRBD1 (5 bases). Germline V gene sequence: CDR1 LGHNA, CDR2 YNFKEQ. Trimming pared 1 base from V and 3 bases from J, leaving 16 bases between. The CDR3 spans 16 residues. The CDR3 region has the DNA TGTGCCAGCAGCCAAGCTCCCCCGGACACGGGCTACGAGCAGTACTTC. Its translation is CASSQAPPDTGYEQYF.

This clone was counted only a few times. The rearrangement links TRBV11-1 to TRBJ2-3; D is ambiguous. The germline CDR1 and CDR2 sequences are SGHAT and FQDESV (reference sequence). Trimming left V 5 bases short and J 2 bases short, with 20 bases between. The CDR3 contains 17 residues. CDR3 in DNA: TGTGCCAGCAGCGACTTCCGTTCGTTACCCTACACAGATACGCAGTATTTT. Translated: CASSDFRSLPYTDTQYF.

The rearrangement uses TRBV10-3 and TRBJ2-7; 14 bases fit TRBD2. Germline CDR1 ENHRY, CDR2 SYGVKD. V shed 10 bases and J 7 bases; nucleotides not matched to a gene: 9. The CDR3 loop spans 14 amino acids. The DNA of the CDR3 is TGTGCCACCGGAGTGGGACTAGCGGGAGAAGAGCAGTACTTC. It translates to CATGVGLAGEEQYF.

In this sample, this clone turned up a few times. The CDR3 DNA is TGTGCCAGCAGCCCTCACGACGGTGGTGGGGGGCCAGATACGCAGTATTTT. Residues: CASSPHDGGGGPDTQYF. V is TRBV9 and J is TRBJ2-3; the D gene could be TRBD1 or TRBD2 (6 bases each). V dropped 4 bases and J dropped 4 bases, with 22 bases sitting between them. The CDR3 spans 17 residues. Germline lookup yields CDR1 SGDLS and CDR2 YYNGEE. The entire variable domain, with the rest obtained from reference TRBV9 and TRBJ2-3, is as follows: DSGVTQTPKHLITATGQRVTLRCSPRSGDLSVYWYQQSLDQGLQFLIQYYNGEERAKGNILERFSAQQFPDLHSELNLSSLELGDSALYFCASSPHDGGGGPDTQYFGPGTRLTVL.

J is TRBJ1-2 and V is TRBV13; maybe TRBD1 (5 bases). CDR3 length: 17 amino acids. The V gene's germline CDR1 is PRHDT and CDR2 FYEKMQ (reference sequence). The germline V and J ends were trimmed by 1 base and 3 bases, with 18 bases remaining between them. Here the CDR3 reads CASSLEGGWDGHYGYTF. The CDR3 bases are TGTGCCAGCAGCTTAGAGGGAGGCTGGGACGGACACTATGGCTACACCTTC.

This chain uses TRBV28 with TRBJ2-1; the match to TRBD2 covers 12 bases. The germline V gene encodes CDR1 MDHEN and CDR2 SYDVKM. This CDR3 contains 14 residues. V dropped 7 bases and J dropped 4; count of bases not matched to a gene: 2. The CDR3, as DNA: TGTGCCAGCAAACTAGCGGGGGGATACAATGAGCAGTTCTTC. Its translation is CASKLAGGYNEQFF.

The chain recombines TRBV27 with TRBJ2-7; D assignment may be TRBD1 or TRBD2 (5 bases each). The CDR3 loop spans 14 amino acids. Germline values: CDR1 MNHEY, CDR2 SMNVEV (reference sequence). Trimming stripped 3 bases from V and 0 bases from J, with 9 bases between. In DNA, the CDR3 is TGTGCCAGCAGTTTTTATGGGGGCTCCTACGAGCAGTACTTC. It encodes CASSFYGGSYEQYF.